The clone carrying this T cell receptor beta chain was detected a few times. Researchers prepared the TCRbeta library using unique molecular identifiers, the study reports. Using its own MiXCR run on the PCR reads, TCRdb lists one record per CDR3 protein. The repertoire includes 200,000 to 250,000 distinct CDR3 sequences, around 9.5% of them detected once, and around 6% sits in the top ten. CDR3 length equals 13 residues. Trimming cost V 0 bases and J 4 bases, with 6 bases left between them. CDR1 is SGHVS, CDR2 FQNEAQ, per germline. This sample was taken from a study of T-cell reconstitution after alpha-beta-depleted transplantation in children.

The sequence was obtained from a human donor who donated a stem cell graft to a child with acute lymphoblastic leukemia. This material consisted of PBMCs from the stem cell graft donor, taken from the stem cell graft. The rearrangement joins TRBV7-8 to TRBJ1-1; D remains ambiguous. CDR3 residues: CASSLADVTEAFF. CDR3 in DNA: TGTGCCAGCAGCTTAGCCGATGTCACTGAAGCTTTCTTT.